Each of the 32 T cell receptor beta chains below was sequenced from the same sample in a study of T cell responses to AZD1222 COVID-19 vaccine. Data came from immunoSEQ multiplex PCR; TCRdb stores just in-frame clones and leaves some out. This table holds about 120,000 clones, roughly nine tenths found once. The sample was peripheral blood, taken 28 days after the second AZD1222 dose. The receptors derive from an adult who received the AZD1222 COVID-19 vaccine.

This sequence joins TRBV28 and TRBJ2-5; D is undetermined. Germline V CDR1 and CDR2: MDHEN, SYDVKM. The V gene lost 0 bases and the J gene lost 5 bases, with 7 bases spanning the gap. The CDR3 runs 13 residues. The CDR3 region is CASSLWTGETQYF. The DNA for the CDR3 is TGTGCCAGCAGTTTATGGACCGGGGAGACCCAGTACTTC.

The V gene is TRBV7-2, the J gene TRBJ2-1; 8 bases line up with TRBD2. The CDR3 runs 15 residues. The trim removed 1 base at V and 9 bases at J, leaving 8 bases unmatched. Looked up from germline, CDR1 is SGHTA and CDR2 is FQGNSA. CDR3 nucleotide sequence: TGTGCCAGCAGCTTAGGGGTAGCGGGAAGGCGTGAGCAGTTCTTC. Residues: CASSLGVAGRREQFF.

The J gene is TRBJ1-6, the V gene TRBV7-2; D is unclear. CDR3 length: 17 residues. V dropped 1 base and J dropped 7 bases, with 17 bases sitting between them. The V gene's germline CDR1 is SGHTA and CDR2 FQGNSA. The DNA for the CDR3 is TGTGCCAGCAGCTTAGGTAGAGGGAAGTCGATCAATTCACCCCTCCACTTT. As protein: CASSLGRGKSINSPLHF.

J is TRBJ2-2 and V is TRBV9; D may be TRBD2 (6 bases). This CDR3 has 15 amino acids. CDR1 SGDLS and CDR2 YYNGEE come from the germline V gene. V was pared by 7 bases and J by 0 bases, with 13 bases between. The CDR3 DNA follows: TGTGCCAGCCGGGAGAGGGCAACGAACACCGGGGAGCTGTTTTTT. It yields the protein CASRERATNTGELFF.

This clone was seen a handful of times. V and J are TRBV19 and TRBJ2-2, with D unclear. This CDR3 is 13 amino acids long. Germline V CDR1 and CDR2: LNHDA, SQIVND (reference sequence). The V gene lost 10 bases and the J gene lost 4 bases, with 13 bases spanning the gap. The CDR3, as DNA: TGTGCCACAAACACCCTGGGCACCGGGGAGCTGTTTTTT. It is translated as CATNTLGTGELFF.

In this sample, this clone turned up once. The rearrangement links TRBV19 to TRBJ2-7, with D perhaps matching TRBD2 (6 bases). This CDR3 contains 13 residues. CDR1 and CDR2 (germline): LNHDA, SQIVND (reference sequence). V was cut by 6 bases and J by 3 bases, with 12 bases left in between. For the CDR3, the DNA is TGTGCCAGTAGCCAGACTAGGGGCTACGAGCAGTACTTC. Encoded protein: CASSQTRGYEQYF.

V gene TRBV5-5 combines with J gene TRBJ1-4, with 7 bases lining up with TRBD1. V gave up 0 bases and J gave up 0 bases; unmatched junction bases: 8. Germline V gene sequence: CDR1 SGHKS, CDR2 YYEKEE (reference sequence). CDR3 length equals 18 residues. Here the CDR3 reads CASSLASSRGATNEKLFF. CDR3 bases: TGTGCCAGCAGCTTGGCGTCATCCAGGGGGGCAACTAATGAAAAACTGTTTTTT.

J is TRBJ2-4 and V is TRBV5-6; 8 bases align to TRBD1. The germline V gene has CDR1 SGHDT and CDR2 YYEEEE. The ends lost 4 bases at V and 7 bases at J; junction bases unmatched: 7. The CDR3 sequence is 14 residues long. CDR3 nucleotide sequence: TGTGCCAGCAGCCTCGGACAGGGCGGGAACATTCAGTACTTC. This translates into CASSLGQGGNIQYF.

The chain has TRBV15 and TRBJ2-1; D unresolved. Germline loops: CDR1 LNHNV, CDR2 YYDKDF (reference sequence). V lost 0 bases and J lost 6, with 6 bases in between. This CDR3 contains 13 residues. CDR3 sequence reads: CATSRDYPNEQFF. The CDR3 DNA reads as TGTGCCACCAGCAGAGATTATCCCAATGAGCAGTTCTTC.

This chain links TRBV14 with TRBJ1-2; D unclear. Germline lookup yields CDR1 SGHDN and CDR2 FVKESK. CDR3 size: 15 residues. V gave up 4 bases and J gave up 3 bases, with 15 bases separating them. The CDR3 DNA sequence: TGTGCCAGCAGCCCTCCCCCCCAGGCGTACTATGGCTACACCTTC. It is translated as CASSPPPQAYYGYTF.

The chain joins TRBV6-5 to TRBJ1-1, with a tentative D call TRBD1 (6 bases). The V end lost 2 bases, the J end lost 4 bases, and 17 bases lay between the germline ends. Germline lookup yields CDR1 MNHEY and CDR2 SVGAGI. This CDR3 is built from 16 residues. The CDR3 region has the DNA TGTGCCAGCAGTTACAGAGGGGGACTGCCCCTCACTGAAGCTTTCTTT. This encodes CASSYRGGLPLTEAFF.

The chain couples TRBV7-7 to TRBJ2-5; 7 bases are a match to TRBD2. CDR3 size: 15 residues. In germline, CDR1 is SSHAT, CDR2 FNYEAQ (reference sequence). This chain's CDR3 is CASSRGTIPPGAQYF. CDR3 nucleotide sequence: TGTGCTAGCTCCCGAGGGACTATACCTCCGGGGGCCCAGTACTTC.

The chain couples TRBV27 to TRBJ1-1, with D possibly matching TRBD1 (6 bases). The CDR3 loop spans 15 amino acids. With 2 bases removed from V and 5 bases from J, the gap between germline ends came to 15 bases. Germline V gene sequence: CDR1 MNHEY, CDR2 SMNVEV (reference sequence). The CDR3 region has the DNA TGTGCCAGCAGTTTAAAGCAGGGGTGGGGTACTGAAGCTTTCTTT. This translates into CASSLKQGWGTEAFF.

The chain has TRBV29-1 and TRBJ2-7; 13 positions agree with TRBD2. This CDR3 region has 11 residues. Germline assignment: CDR1 SQVTM and CDR2 ANQGSEA. CDR3 nucleotides: TGCGCCACTAGCGGGAGGGACGAGCAGTACTTC. As protein: CATSGRDEQYF.

The V call is TRBV9, the J call TRBJ1-1; D call uncertain. The germline CDR1 and CDR2 sequences are SGDLS and YYNGEE. The CDR3 contains 14 residues. The germline V and J ends were trimmed by 2 bases and 1 base, with 9 bases remaining between them. For the CDR3, the DNA is TGTGCCAGCAGCGTTCGTCCCCAGAACACTGAAGCTTTCTTT. Amino acid sequence: CASSVRPQNTEAFF.

The rearrangement joins TRBV3-1 (or the pseudogene TRBV3-2) to TRBJ1-5, with TRBD1 matching over 9 bases. CDR3 length: 14 residues. The junction had 3 bases not matched to a gene; V was cut back by 4 bases and J by 5 bases. Per germline, CDR1 LGHDT and CDR2 YNNKEL (reference sequence). The CDR3 spells CASSPGQGYQPQHF. Here the CDR3 DNA reads TGTGCCAGCAGCCCGGGACAGGGATATCAGCCCCAGCATTTT.

V usage is TRBV6-6 and J usage is TRBJ1-1, with 7 bases identical to TRBD1. Trimming at V came to 2 bases and at J to 3 bases, leaving 6 bases not matched to a gene. Germline CDR1 reads MNHNY; CDR2 reads SVGAGI (reference sequence). The CDR3 has 15 amino acids. Here the CDR3 DNA reads TGTGCCAGCAGTTACGGTACTGACAGGGACACTGAAGCTTTCTTT. Translating gives CASSYGTDRDTEAFF.

This clone came up once. The chain is built from TRBV29-1 and TRBJ1-2, with D perhaps TRBD1 (6 bases). There are 12 residues in the CDR3. Germline assignment: CDR1 SQVTM and CDR2 ANQGSEA. The V gene lost 1 base and the J gene lost 6 bases, with 9 bases spanning the gap. The CDR3 bases are TGCAGCGTTGAAGGTCCAGGGGATGGCTACACCTTC. It translates to CSVEGPGDGYTF.

This clone has a single count. The chain couples TRBV28 to TRBJ1-5; D unresolved. Per germline, CDR1 MDHEN and CDR2 SYDVKM. The CDR3 consists of 14 residues. V lost 6 bases to trimming and J lost 9 bases, with 18 bases between them. The CDR3 DNA is TGTGCCAGCAGCCCCCGACGGGGTAGTTGGCCCCAGCATTTT. It translates to CASSPRRGSWPQHF.

The chain couples TRBV4-1 to TRBJ2-1; 7 positions agree with TRBD2. Germline trimming cut 1 base from V and 9 bases from J; bases unmatched to any gene: 9. The V gene's germline CDR1 is MGHRA and CDR2 YSYEKL. The CDR3 covers 15 residues. CDR3 sequence: CASSQGLAEVGEQFF. CDR3 DNA: TGCGCCAGCAGCCAAGGGCTAGCGGAGGTGGGTGAGCAGTTCTTC.

This sequence joins TRBV6-6 and TRBJ2-7; 13 positions match TRBD2. CDR3 size: 21 residues. The V segment lost 6 bases and the J segment 5 bases; nucleotides outside the gene matches: 25. Germline loops: CDR1 MNHNY, CDR2 SVGAGI (reference sequence). CDR3 sequence: CASSPGPLGIGLAGVTHEQYF. CDR3 in DNA: TGTGCCAGCAGCCCGGGACCGTTAGGGATCGGACTAGCGGGAGTTACCCACGAGCAGTACTTC.

This clone occurred once. This chain links TRBV13 with TRBJ2-7; the match to TRBD2 covers 8 bases. This CDR3 contains 14 residues. Per germline, CDR1 PRHDT and CDR2 FYEKMQ (reference sequence). The V gene end was trimmed by 6 bases and the J gene end by 4 bases; junction bases not matched to a gene: 8. The CDR3 spells CASSISGRRYEQYF. The DNA for the CDR3 is TGTGCCAGCAGTATAAGCGGGAGACGGTACGAGCAGTACTTC.

V usage is TRBV5-6 and J usage is TRBJ1-3; unclear D gene. V was shortened by 2 bases and J by 2 bases, with 5 bases between the two germline ends. Germline-derived CDR1 and CDR2 are SGHDT and YYEEEE. This CDR3 is built from 13 residues. The CDR3 region is CASSFGAGNTIYF. The CDR3 DNA is TGTGCCAGCAGCTTTGGGGCTGGAAACACCATATATTTT.

V usage is TRBV19 and J usage is TRBJ2-2; no clear D. The germline CDR1 and CDR2 sequences are LNHDA and SQIVND (reference sequence). Trimming pared 2 bases from V and 6 bases from J, leaving 10 bases between. The CDR3 sequence is 14 residues long. The CDR3: CASSIQVHAGELFF. The CDR3 DNA reads as TGTGCCAGTAGTATACAGGTACACGCCGGGGAGCTGTTTTTT.

This chain uses TRBV7-9 with TRBJ2-7; 8 positions match TRBD1. The V gene's germline CDR1 is SEHNR and CDR2 FQNEAQ (reference sequence). The CDR3 is 14 residues long. The junction had 3 bases not matched to a gene; V was cut back by 3 bases and J by 2 bases. DNA of the CDR3: TGTGCCAGCAGCTTCGGACAGGGTACCTACGAGCAGTACTTC. Protein sequence: CASSFGQGTYEQYF.

The chain employs TRBV15 and TRBJ2-2, with D possibly matching TRBD1 (6 bases). This CDR3 spans 19 amino acids. Trimming took off 0 bases at V and 0 bases at J, with 17 bases between the two ends. CDR1 and CDR2 (germline): LNHNV, YYDKDF (reference sequence). The DNA of the CDR3 is TGTGCCACCAGCAGAGAATTAGTGGTCGGACAGTCGAACACCGGGGAGCTGTTTTTT. Encoded protein: CATSRELVVGQSNTGELFF.

This clone was observed once. The V call is TRBV5-1, the J call TRBJ2-2; TRBD2 is a possible D gene (5 bases). This CDR3 comprises 14 residues. Trimming pared 4 bases from V and 3 bases from J, leaving 10 bases between. Germline assignment: CDR1 SGHRS and CDR2 YFSETQ. CDR3 in amino acids: CASSLERDTGELFF. CDR3 DNA: TGCGCCAGCAGCCTGGAGAGGGACACCGGGGAGCTGTTTTTT.

About this clone: Relative to the germline gene, one junction end is altered; a read error may explain this. This rearrangement joins TRBV7-7 to TRBJ2-7; the D gene is possibly TRBD1 (6 bases). This CDR3 has 15 residues. CDR1 SSHAT and CDR2 FNYEAQ come from the germline V gene (reference sequence). The DNA for the CDR3 is TGTGCTAGCAGCTTGGCCTCAGGGGACTCCTACGAGCAGTACTTC. It yields the protein CASSLASGDSYEQYF.

This clone was seen more than once but under ten times. Here the CDR3 reads CASSPPGLPYEQYF. The CDR3 DNA sequence: TGTGCCAGCTCACCACCGGGACTTCCCTACGAGCAGTACTTC. The V and J genes are TRBV18 and TRBJ2-7; D possibly corresponds to TRBD2 (6 bases). This CDR3 has 14 amino acids. V was pared by 0 bases and J by 2 bases, with 8 bases between. Germline V gene lookup returns CDR1 KGHSH and CDR2 LQKENI.

This clone was recorded once. This rearrangement joins TRBV29-1 to TRBJ1-2, with D hard to call. Germline loops: CDR1 SQVTM, CDR2 ANQGSEA. V was cut by 7 bases and J by 8 bases, with 14 bases left in between. This CDR3 is built from 11 residues. This chain's CDR3 is CSGTYSGGYTF. The CDR3 coding sequence is TGCAGCGGCACGTACTCGGGAGGCTACACCTTC. Together with reference TRBV29-1 and TRBJ1-2, the CDR3 gives the full variable domain: SAVISQKPSRDICQRGTSLTIQCQVDSQVTMMFWYRQQPGQSLTLIATANQGSEATYESGFVIDKFPISRPNLTFSTLTVSNMSPEDSSIYLCSGTYSGGYTFGSGTRLTVV.

The chain couples TRBV9 to TRBJ2-7; 8 bases are a match to TRBD2. The length of the CDR3 is 16 residues. In germline, CDR1 is SGDLS, CDR2 YYNGEE. V trimming: 4 bases; J trimming: 4 bases; junction bases outside the gene matches: 13. The CDR3 DNA reads as TGTGCCAGCAGCCCACAGACTAGCGTACGACCGTACGAGCAGTACTTC. Translated: CASSPQTSVRPYEQYF.

The chain's CDR3 is CASSLVWRQDTQYF. CDR3 nucleotides: TGTGCCAGCAGCTTGGTATGGAGACAAGATACGCAGTATTTT. The chain couples TRBV5-8 to TRBJ2-3; D unresolved. Germline lookup yields CDR1 SGHTS and CDR2 YDEGEE. Trimming removed 0 bases from V and 5 bases from J, with 10 bases in between. The CDR3 is made up of 14 amino acids.